These 3 T cell receptor beta chains were all obtained from the same sample, sequenced in a study of control samples from healthy donors and cancer patients. Measured with immunoSEQ multiplex PCR; TCRdb has only the in-frame clones, and not every one. Seen here are about 110,000 clones, roughly nine tenths observed once, and the top ten hold 7.8%. The specimen sequenced was blood. These receptors all come from a woman aged 18-35 years in good health.

The chain employs TRBV2 and TRBJ1-2, with D unresolved. The CDR3 contains 12 residues. Per germline, CDR1 SNHLY and CDR2 FYNNEI. V was cut by 7 bases and J by 3 bases, with 9 bases left in between. CDR3 protein: CASMGRYYGYTF. CDR3 nucleotide sequence: TGTGCCAGCATGGGCAGATACTATGGCTACACCTTC.

The chain has TRBV15 and TRBJ1-4; TRBD1 matches 10 bases. Germline CDR1 is LNHNV and CDR2 is YYDKDF (reference sequence). CDR3 length: 13 amino acids. Germline trimming cut 3 bases from V and 8 bases from J; bases unmatched to any gene: 0. DNA for the CDR3: TGTGCCACCAGCAGGGACAGGGGGGAAAAACTGTTTTTT. This gives the protein CATSRDRGEKLFF. The full variable domain, completed using reference TRBV15 and TRBJ1-4, is DAMVIQNPRYQVTQFGKPVTLSCSQTLNHNVMYWYQQKSSQAPKLLFHYYDKDFNNEADTPDNFQSRRPNTSFCFLDIRSPGLGDTAMYLCATSRDRGEKLFFGSGTQLSVL.

This chain connects TRBV27 to TRBJ1-1, with D tentatively TRBD1 (5 bases). The CDR3 is 15 residues long. Germline V gene data show CDR1 as MNHEY and CDR2 as SMNVEV (reference sequence). With 8 bases removed from V and 6 bases from J, the gap between germline ends came to 22 bases. CDR3 region: CASSEWGEGGAEAFF. CDR3 DNA: TGTGCCAGCTCGGAATGGGGGGAGGGAGGCGCTGAAGCTTTCTTT.